These T cell receptor beta chains were read from a single sample in a study of tumor-infiltrating lymphocytes in primary liver carcinoma. TCRdb redid the calling of the multiplex PCR reads with MiXCR, one entry per CDR3 protein. The data show tens of thousands of distinct CDR3 sequences, with approximately 71% seen just once and about 32% held by the top ten. The sample was liver tumor tissue from sampling region 5. These receptors were obtained from a woman aged 25 to 39 with primary liver carcinoma and hepatitis B virus infection. Both conserved end residues are part of each CDR3. A D gene is named only where the DNA matches it firmly. Rows give clone size only sometimes, using once, few, many, or a class for an expanded clone.

cdr3_aa: CASSLREANYGYTF
cdr3_nt: TGTGCCAGCAGCTTAAGGGAAGCTAACTATGGCTACACCTTC
clone_size: large
d_call: .
v_call: TRBV11-2
j_call: TRBJ1-2

cdr3_aa: CTSSSGGLSYEQYF
cdr3_nt: TGTACCAGCAGCTCGGGAGGCCTCTCATATGAGCAGTACTTC
clone_size: .
d_call: TRBD2
v_call: TRBV7-9
j_call: TRBJ2-7

cdr3_aa: CASSVLAGGSHSNTGELFF
cdr3_nt: TGCGCCAGCAGCGTACTAGCGGGAGGGTCCCATTCAAACACCGGGGAGCTGTTTTTT
clone_size: .
d_call: TRBD2
v_call: TRBV4-3
j_call: TRBJ2-2

cdr3_aa: CVNSRVMAGVSGEPFF
cdr3_nt: TGTGTCAACAGCAGGGTTATGGCGGGAGTGTCCGGGGAGCCGTTTTTT
clone_size: .
d_call: TRBD2
v_call: TRBV11-1
j_call: TRBJ2-2

cdr3_aa: CASRDRRQYEQYF
cdr3_nt: TGTGCCAGCAGGGACAGGAGGCAGTACGAGCAGTACTTC
clone_size: .
d_call: TRBD1
v_call: TRBV2
j_call: TRBJ2-7

cdr3_aa: CASSLRPGEAHDQYF
cdr3_nt: TGTGCCAGCAGCTTACGTCCGGGTGAGGCCCACGATCAGTACTTC
clone_size: .
d_call: .
v_call: TRBV11-3
j_call: TRBJ2-7

cdr3_aa: CAISELWGEQFF
cdr3_nt: TGTGCCATCAGTGAATTGTGGGGCGAGCAGTTCTTC
clone_size: many
d_call: .
v_call: TRBV10-3
j_call: TRBJ2-1

cdr3_aa: CTSSRRIGDPPSGGQYF
cdr3_nt: TGCACCAGCAGCCGCCGCATAGGGGACCCCCCCTCGGGGGGGCAGTACTTT
clone_size: .
d_call: TRBD2
v_call: TRBV4-3
j_call: TRBJ2-3

cdr3_aa: CAWSRGGTSGRNEQFF
cdr3_nt: TGTGCCTGGAGCCGAGGGGGGACTAGCGGGAGAAATGAGCAGTTCTTC
clone_size: medium-sized
d_call: TRBD2
v_call: TRBV30
j_call: TRBJ2-1

cdr3_aa: CSLHSGPHNYNEQFF
cdr3_nt: TGCAGCTTACATTCCGGACCGCACAACTACAATGAGCAGTTCTTC
clone_size: .
d_call: .
v_call: TRBV29-1
j_call: TRBJ2-1

cdr3_aa: CASGTGDSGNIIYF
cdr3_nt: TGTGCCAGTGGAACTGGCGACTCTGGAAACATCATATATTTT
clone_size: .
d_call: .
v_call: TRBV28
j_call: TRBJ1-3

cdr3_aa: CASISRTEFTGELFF
cdr3_nt: TGTGCCAGCATTTCGCGGACAGAGTTCACCGGGGAGCTGTTTTTT
clone_size: .
d_call: .
v_call: TRBV6-5
j_call: TRBJ2-2

cdr3_aa: CASRLDRTGKLFF
cdr3_nt: TGTGCCAGCAGATTAGATAGGACTGGGAAGCTGTTTTTT
clone_size: .
d_call: .
v_call: TRBV11-2
j_call: TRBJ2-2

cdr3_aa: CASSYYTPPGDIQYF
cdr3_nt: TGTGCCAGCAGTTACTACACCCCCCCTGGTGACATTCAGTACTTC
clone_size: .
d_call: .
v_call: TRBV6-5
j_call: TRBJ2-4

cdr3_aa: CASNQDQWTGREQYF
cdr3_nt: TGCGCCAGTAACCAAGATCAATGGACAGGGCGGGAGCAGTACTTC
clone_size: .
d_call: TRBD1
v_call: TRBV4-3
j_call: TRBJ2-7

cdr3_aa: CVSFLGQGNANVLTF
cdr3_nt: TGTGTCAGCTTCCTCGGACAGGGTAATGCCAACGTCCTGACTTTC
clone_size: once
d_call: TRBD1
v_call: TRBV6-6
j_call: TRBJ2-6

cdr3_aa: CGSSPRSGFSGELFF
cdr3_nt: TGTGGCAGCAGTCCGCGGTCAGGGTTCAGCGGGGAGCTGTTTTTT
clone_size: .
d_call: .
v_call: TRBV6-5
j_call: TRBJ2-2

cdr3_aa: CASSWTGSIGTQYF
cdr3_nt: TGTGCCAGCAGCTGGACAGGGAGCATTGGGACCCAGTACTTC
clone_size: .
d_call: TRBD1
v_call: TRBV11-1
j_call: TRBJ2-5

cdr3_aa: CASSIRQCSQPQLF
cdr3_nt: TGTGCCAGCAGTATACGACAGTGCAGTCAGCCCCAGCTTTTT
clone_size: .
d_call: .
v_call: TRBV12-3/TRBV12-4
j_call: TRBJ1-5